This TCR beta chain was recovered during a study of blood T cell dynamics during melanoma immunotherapy. Study details: First-line therapy was either pembrolizumab or nivolumab with ipilimumab for metastatic melanoma.

Each sorted CD8+ T cell subset had its entire DNA loaded. The table came from immunoSEQ multiplex PCR; TCRdb's copy has only in-frame clones and leaves some out. Of about 1,900 clones listed, almost 95% are singletons. The study, taken as a whole, reports: Clones driving repertoire changes may be melanoma-specific or general immune activation. The most clonal sorted CD8+ subset, immune-effector cells, was closest to cell-free DNA CDR3 sequences.

V lost 4 bases and J lost 3, with 16 bases in between. Per the germline V gene, CDR1 is ENHRY and CDR2 is SYGVKD. The CDR3 totals 17 residues. For this clone: Its target is unknown.

Time point specified: week 3, after first cycle of checkpoint inhibitor. This TCR derives from a human donor with melanoma. The chain combines TRBV10-3 with TRBJ2-6, with TRBD2 as a possible D gene (7 bases). This specimen consisted of effector memory CD8+ T cells from blood, obtained from a patient treated with checkpoint blockade. CDR3 protein: CAISAGGADSGANVLTF. CDR3 DNA sequence: TGTGCCATCAGTGCTGGGGGGGCGGACAGTGGGGCCAACGTCCTGACTTTC.